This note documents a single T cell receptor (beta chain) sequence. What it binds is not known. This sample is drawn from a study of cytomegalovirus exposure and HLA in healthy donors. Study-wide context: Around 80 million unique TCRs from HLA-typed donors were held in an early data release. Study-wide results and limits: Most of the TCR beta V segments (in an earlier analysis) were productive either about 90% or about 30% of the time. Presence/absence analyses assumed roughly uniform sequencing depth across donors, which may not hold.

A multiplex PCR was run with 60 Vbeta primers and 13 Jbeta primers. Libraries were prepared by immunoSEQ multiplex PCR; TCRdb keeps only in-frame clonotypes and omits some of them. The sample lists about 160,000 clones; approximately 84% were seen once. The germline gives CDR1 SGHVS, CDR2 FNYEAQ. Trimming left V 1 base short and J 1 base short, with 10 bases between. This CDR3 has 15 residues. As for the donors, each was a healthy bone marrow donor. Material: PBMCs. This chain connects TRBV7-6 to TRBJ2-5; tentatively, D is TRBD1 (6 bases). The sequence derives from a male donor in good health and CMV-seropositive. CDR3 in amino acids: CASSLGGLIQETQYF. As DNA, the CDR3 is TGTGCCAGCAGCTTAGGGGGGCTCATCCAAGAGACCCAGTACTTC.